The 25 T cell receptor beta chains below were found in one sample sequenced in a study of identical twins. TCRdb ran MiXCR on the 5' RACE reads and lists one entry per CDR3 protein. The table shows 500,000 or so distinct CDR3 sequences, with roughly a fifth occurring only once. The same specimen was also included in a second study, on T cells expressing NK-cell markers.

Sequenced input: CD4+ T cells sorted from blood. Every receptor here comes from a woman aged 18-35 years in good health.

This clonotype has at least ten counts. The rearrangement joins TRBV20-1 to TRBJ2-5; D is unclear. Germline V CDR1 and CDR2: DFQATT, SNEGSKA (reference sequence). The V end was cut by 4 bases, the J end by 5 bases, with 8 bases between. The CDR3 is 11 residues long. CDR3: CSATLGETQYF. The CDR3, as DNA: TGCAGTGCTACGCTAGGGGAGACCCAGTACTTC.

This clonotype was counted between two and nine times. This chain uses TRBV20-1 with TRBJ2-2; a weak D match, TRBD2 (6 bases). Trimming pared 6 bases from V and 3 bases from J, leaving 29 bases between. This CDR3 is built from 19 residues. Germline V gene lookup returns CDR1 DFQATT and CDR2 SNEGSKA (reference sequence). The CDR3 sequence: CSAPGSGMAGPWDTGELFF. CDR3 coding DNA: TGCAGTGCCCCGGGGTCTGGTATGGCGGGGCCGTGGGACACCGGGGAGCTGTTTTTT.

The chain recombines TRBV5-4 with TRBJ1-3; a weak D match, TRBD1 (5 bases). Germline lookup yields CDR1 SGHNT and CDR2 YYREEE (reference sequence). This CDR3 region has 17 residues. Trimming left V 0 bases short and J 0 bases short, with 13 bases between. CDR3 nucleotide sequence: TGTGCCAGCAGCTTGGCCGGGACGCGGAGCTCTGGAAACACCATATATTTT. It specifies CASSLAGTRSSGNTIYF.

The rearrangement links TRBV20-1 to TRBJ2-1, with D perhaps TRBD2 (6 bases). Germline CDR1 DFQATT, CDR2 SNEGSKA (reference sequence). This CDR3 comprises 14 residues. Between the trimmed V and J ends, which lost 3 bases and 4 bases, there was a span of 13 bases. The DNA for the CDR3 is TGCAGTGCTAGGGGGACTCGCCCGTACAATGAGCAGTTCTTC. Its translation is CSARGTRPYNEQFF.

This clonotype was observed at least ten times. The chain recombines TRBV6-5 with TRBJ1-2, with D uncertain. Trimming left V 0 bases short and J 2 bases short, with 10 bases between. The CDR3 is made up of 15 amino acids. Germline lookup yields CDR1 MNHEY and CDR2 SVGAGI. CDR3 region: CASSYSLLGNYGYTF. The CDR3 coding sequence is TGTGCCAGCAGTTACTCACTTCTGGGGAACTATGGCTACACCTTC.

The V gene is TRBV20-1, the J gene TRBJ2-7; D is perhaps TRBD2 (5 bases). The CDR3 spans 12 residues. From germline, CDR1 is DFQATT and CDR2 SNEGSKA (reference sequence). Deletions cut 3 bases from V and 5 bases from J, with 11 bases between. The CDR3 coding sequence is TGCAGTGCTAGGGTCCGGGGAGACGAGCAGTACTTC. Amino acids: CSARVRGDEQYF.

The chain employs TRBV10-3 and TRBJ2-1, with D unclear. The CDR3 contains 12 residues. CDR1 is ENHRY, CDR2 SYGVKD, per germline. Trimming removed 11 bases from V and 5 bases from J, with 13 bases in between. DNA for the CDR3: TGTGCCTCCTCTAGTGGTGACAATGAGCAGTTCTTC. Its translation: CASSSGDNEQFF.

This clonotype was seen more than once but under ten times. The chain recombines TRBV5-1 with TRBJ2-3; 8 nucleotides align to TRBD1. CDR1 and CDR2 from the germline V gene are SGHRS and YFSETQ. V lost 4 bases, J lost 0 bases, and 4 bases stayed unmatched. CDR3 length: 15 amino acids. DNA of the CDR3: TGCGCCAGCAGCCAACGGGACAGGAGCACAGATACGCAGTATTTT. Translated, it gives CASSQRDRSTDTQYF. Full variable domain (missing parts from reference TRBV5-1 and TRBJ2-3): KAGVTQTPRYLIKTRGQQVTLSCSPISGHRSVSWYQQTPGQGLQFLFEYFSETQRNKGNFPGRFSGRQFSNSRSEMNVSTLELGDSALYLCASSQRDRSTDTQYFGPGTRLTVL.

The chain is built from TRBV10-3 and TRBJ2-6, with TRBD1 identical over 8 bases. Germline-derived CDR1 and CDR2 are ENHRY and SYGVKD. The CDR3 is 18 amino acids. V lost 0 bases, J lost 4 bases, and 8 bases stayed unmatched. The DNA for the CDR3 is TGTGCCATCAGTGAGTCTCGGCAGGGGGCGCACGGGGCCAACGTCCTGACTTTC. Its protein product is CAISESRQGAHGANVLTF.

This clonotype was counted a few times. V and J are TRBV11-2 and TRBJ2-7; D call uncertain. In germline, CDR1 is SGHAT, CDR2 FQNNGV. V gave up 3 bases and J gave up 2 bases, with 11 bases separating them. The CDR3 is 14 residues long. CDR3 in DNA: TGTGCCAGCAGCTTTTCTTGGGTCACCTACGAGCAGTACTTC. This sequence encodes CASSFSWVTYEQYF.

This clonotype was detected ten times or more. The CDR3 DNA reads TGCGCCAGTCAACAGGCCGCTAACTATGGCTACACCTTC. This codes for CASQQAANYGYTF. The rearrangement uses TRBV5-1 and TRBJ1-2; tentative D call: TRBD1 (5 bases). The V and J ends lost 8 bases and 0 bases respectively, with 11 bases between them. The germline CDR1 and CDR2 sequences are SGHRS and YFSETQ. The CDR3 has 13 amino acids.

This clonotype was picked up a small number of times. The genes are TRBV12-3 or TRBV12-4 and TRBJ1-2; D is perhaps TRBD1 (5 bases). V lost 7 bases, J lost 5 bases, and 14 bases lay in between. The CDR3 totals 13 residues. CDR3 in amino acids: CASIRGAAYGYTF. The DNA of the CDR3 is TGTGCCAGCATTCGAGGGGCAGCTTATGGCTACACCTTC.

The chain's CDR3 is CASSQVTPDTQYF. CDR3 DNA: TGTGCCAGCAGCCAAGTAACGCCAGATACGCAGTATTTT. This rearrangement joins TRBV14 to TRBJ2-3; D is uncertain. V lost 1 base to trimming and J lost 4 bases, with 6 bases between them. Germline V gene data show CDR1 as SGHDN and CDR2 as FVKESK. The CDR3 is made up of 13 amino acids.

The chain is built from TRBV6-5 and TRBJ1-2; tentative D call: TRBD1 (6 bases). Looked up from germline, CDR1 is MNHEY and CDR2 is SVGAGI. The CDR3 is 16 residues long. Trimming took 2 bases from V and 8 from J, leaving 21 bases between them. The CDR3 sequence: CASSYPSGGGLVGYTF. In DNA form, the CDR3 reads TGTGCCAGCAGTTACCCATCTGGAGGGGGTTTAGTGGGCTACACCTTC.

A few counts support this clonotype. This chain links TRBV9 with TRBJ2-7; weak D call: TRBD1 (6 bases). The CDR3 is 15 residues long. Trimming pared 3 bases from V and 0 bases from J, leaving 13 bases between. The germline V gene has CDR1 SGDLS and CDR2 YYNGEE. The CDR3 sequence is CASSATGQSSYEQYF. In DNA form, the CDR3 reads TGTGCCAGCAGCGCGACAGGTCAGAGCTCCTACGAGCAGTACTTC.

This clonotype was seen many times. V gene TRBV20-1 combines with J gene TRBJ1-6; TRBD1 agrees at 11 bases. The CDR3 has 15 residues. J gave up 9 bases and V 5 bases, and 9 bases lay outside the gene matches. CDR1 and CDR2 from the germline V gene are DFQATT and SNEGSKA (reference sequence). CDR3 DNA sequence: TGCAGTGCTCCCCCCCGGACAGGGGGCAGTTCACCCCTCCACTTT. Residues: CSAPPRTGGSSPLHF.

Many counts were recorded for this clonotype. V gene TRBV7-2 combines with J gene TRBJ1-1, with TRBD1 matching over 7 bases. Trimming took 6 bases from V and 5 from J; bases not matched to a gene: 9. This CDR3 region has 14 residues. Per the germline V gene, CDR1 is SGHTA and CDR2 is FQGNSA. The chain's CDR3 is CASSTRQGGTEAFF. In DNA form, the CDR3 reads TGTGCCAGCAGTACTCGACAGGGTGGTACTGAAGCTTTCTTT.

This chain links TRBV7-2 with TRBJ2-1; D unclear. The CDR3 loop spans 15 amino acids. Trimming took off 5 bases at V and 4 bases at J, with 15 bases between the two ends. CDR1 SGHTA and CDR2 FQGNSA come from the germline V gene. CDR3: CASSRDPHPYNEQFF. The CDR3 region has the DNA TGTGCCAGCAGCCGAGACCCGCACCCATACAATGAGCAGTTCTTC.

The rearrangement uses TRBV6-5 and TRBJ2-3; D not resolved. This CDR3 comprises 17 residues. Germline CDR1 MNHEY, CDR2 SVGAGI. V shed 2 bases and J shed 1 base, with 16 bases lying between them. CDR3 nucleotides: TGTGCCAGCAGTTACGGCTTTTGGGGTCACGGCACAGATACGCAGTATTTT. Protein sequence: CASSYGFWGHGTDTQYF.

This clonotype has only a few counts. The V and J genes are TRBV9 and TRBJ1-2, with a possible D match to TRBD1 (5 bases). Germline values: CDR1 SGDLS, CDR2 YYNGEE. Trimming stripped 5 bases from V and 4 bases from J, with 21 bases between. The CDR3 spans 16 residues. The CDR3 region has the DNA TGTGCCAGCAGAGCAGAATGGGGGGACCTCGTCTATGGCTACACCTTC. Protein sequence: CASRAEWGDLVYGYTF.

This clonotype came up a few times. V is TRBV3-1 and J is TRBJ2-2; D gene unclear. CDR3 length equals 14 residues. V was cut by 2 bases and J by 4 bases, with 8 bases left in between. Germline-derived CDR1 and CDR2 are LGHDT and YNNKEL (reference sequence). CDR3 loop: CASSQPDGTGELFF. The CDR3 region has the DNA TGTGCCAGCAGCCAACCGGACGGCACCGGGGAGCTGTTTTTT.

This clonotype was seen a few times. The chain couples TRBV15 to TRBJ2-3; the D is unclear. V was cut by 1 base and J by 4 bases, with 9 bases left in between. The CDR3 loop spans 14 amino acids. The germline V gene encodes CDR1 LNHNV and CDR2 YYDKDF (reference sequence). The DNA of the CDR3 is TGTGCCACCAGCAGAGGGGATAGCCCAGATACGCAGTATTTT. This codes for CATSRGDSPDTQYF. Drawing the rest from reference TRBV15 and TRBJ2-3, the complete variable domain is DAMVIQNPRYQVTQFGKPVTLSCSQTLNHNVMYWYQQKSSQAPKLLFHYYDKDFNNEADTPDNFQSRRPNTSFCFLDIRSPGLGDTAMYLCATSRGDSPDTQYFGPGTRLTVL.

This clonotype was seen a few times. V usage is TRBV7-2 and J usage is TRBJ2-2; TRBD1 aligns across 7 bases. CDR3 length equals 16 residues. V gave up 5 bases and J gave up 4 bases; unmatched junction bases: 10. Germline-derived CDR1 and CDR2 are SGHTA and FQGNSA. CDR3 protein: CASSIQRQGGTGELFF. The DNA of the CDR3 is TGTGCCAGCAGCATACAAAGACAGGGCGGCACCGGGGAGCTGTTTTTT. The full variable domain, in which reference TRBV7-2 and TRBJ2-2 provide the parts outside the CDR3, is GAGVSQSPSNKVTEKGKDVELRCDPISGHTALYWYRQSLGQGLEFLIYFQGNSAPDKSGLPSDRFSAERTGGSVSTLTIQRTQQEDSAVYLCASSIQRQGGTGELFFGEGSRLTVL.

The chain employs TRBV20-1 and TRBJ2-7, with 9 bases identical to TRBD1. The junction had 10 bases not matched to a gene; V was cut back by 1 base and J by 6 bases. In germline, CDR1 is DFQATT, CDR2 SNEGSKA (reference sequence). The CDR3 is 15 residues long. The CDR3 DNA is TGCAGTGCTAGAGTAAAACGGACAGGGGCCGGCGAGCAGTACTTC. This encodes CSARVKRTGAGEQYF.

This sequence joins TRBV10-3 and TRBJ2-2; 11 nucleotides agree with TRBD2. This CDR3 region has 14 residues. V gave up 10 bases and J gave up 4 bases; unmatched junction bases: 5. The germline gives CDR1 ENHRY, CDR2 SYGVKD. The CDR3 loop reads CATGTSGPTGELFF. CDR3 bases: TGTGCCACTGGGACTAGCGGCCCCACCGGGGAGCTGTTTTTT.